The T cell receptor beta chain under discussion was sequenced for a study of vaccination effects on CD4 cells after COVID-19 (dated by TCRdb to between 2021 and 2022). With respect to the entire study: Each participant got two doses of an mRNA SARS-CoV-2 vaccine, either BNT162b2 or mRNA-1273. SARS-CoV-2 spike-specific CD4+ TCR repertoires from before and after mRNA vaccination were compared in COVID-19 convalescent patients and in infection-naive vaccine recipients. Altogether, around 11 COVID-19 convalescent patients and a few SARS-CoV-2-naive healthy vaccine recipients made up the full study. The Oncomine TCR Beta short-read assay on an Illumina iSeq 100 was used to sequence cultures from other donors in the study.

Compared with the rest of its sample, this clone is medium-sized (0.01 to 0.1%). This receptor's antigen is unknown. No base-level quality is on record; no much larger clone is a single base apart. Preparation of the library involved the immunoSEQ multiplex PCR assay. DNA from the CD4+ T cells that had been cultured and isolated underwent TCR beta CDR3 sequencing. The authors' pipeline ran thus. The analysis removed non-productive TCR sequences, trimmed reads to the CDR3 region, and retained only CDR3s that were 7 or more amino acids long. The MANAFEST web app was used to identify antigen-specific clonotypes by comparing expansion in peptide wells with expansion in reference cultures. To count as positive, a clone had to show expansion at FDR<0.05 compared with the reference and with all other wells, an odds ratio above 5, and a frequency above 0.1% in two replicate wells. Clonotypes significantly expanded in SARS-CoV-2 spike wells and in at least one common cold coronavirus spike condition were defined as cross-reactive. Levenshtein distance calculated with the stringdist R package was used to assess CDR3 similarity, and unrooted trees were constructed with ape in R 3.6.1. TCRdb re-hosts the immuneACCESS table, in-frame sequences only. Its copies lack some clones; in the studies checked, an unresolved V gene accounts for under half of them, and the cause for the rest is not known. For V, J and clone size, that table is used; D and trimming come from the DNA. The sample profile shows tens of thousands of clones; approximately 72% of them were found once. The ten largest clones capture roughly 4% of the sample.

To identify antigen-specific CD4+ T cell clonotypes by their expansion, the ViraFEST assay first stimulated PBMC with viral peptide pools and then applied TCR sequencing. After around ten days of culture, CD4+ T cells were isolated with the EasySep CD4+ T cell isolation kit. Healthy vaccine recipients had no prior SARS-CoV-2 infection, confirmed by negative nucleocapsid antibodies before and after vaccination. Some 1.9 million PBMC per well were cultured with 8.5 to 10 ug/ml peptides in IMDM containing approximately 4.7% human AB serum, roughly 10 IU/ml IL-2 and gentamicin. Half of the culture medium was replaced with fresh IL-2-containing medium on days 3 and 7. Each peptide stimulation condition was cultured in triplicate wells unless otherwise noted. PBMC were separated from whole blood using Ficoll-Paque Plus gradient centrifugation and were then either cryopreserved at -140C or used fresh. Overlapping peptide pools spanned the spike proteins of SARS-CoV-2 and the common cold coronaviruses HCoV-NL63, HCoV-OC43 and HCoV-229E. The QIAamp micro DNA kit was used to extract genomic DNA from the cultured CD4+ T cells.

Points the paper makes about the study in general: In healthy vaccine recipients, vaccine-induced clones were almost all SARS-CoV-2 mono-reactive, with only 1 of 255 cross-reactive with common cold coronaviruses. Limitations of the study were the small number of convalescent patients and the absence of early post-infection timepoints. Both infection-induced and vaccine-induced clones contracted markedly at late post-vaccination timepoints, which is consistent with waning T cell responses.

Sequences were derived from CD4+ T cells from PBMCs cultured with HCoV-OC43 spike peptides, sampled before COVID-19 vaccination. The sample's cell subset or site, from its label and the paper: HCoV-OC43 spike overlapping peptide pool stimulation. The receptor was isolated from a human donor who received a COVID-19 vaccine.

The nucleotides are TGTGCCATCAGTGAGTGGGACAGGGGGAAAGAGACCCAGTACTTC. It translates to CAISEWDRGKETQYF. The rearranged chain carries TRBV10-3 and TRBJ2-5; TRBD1 lines up with 11 middle nucleotides. V has 1 base trimmed and J has 3 bases trimmed; junction bases matching no gene number 1. The CDR3 contains 15 residues, cysteine and phenylalanine counted. Of all the DNA, just the CDR3 is kept, 45 bases in frame from base 1. The germline V gene specifies ENHRY as CDR1 and SYGVKD as CDR2.